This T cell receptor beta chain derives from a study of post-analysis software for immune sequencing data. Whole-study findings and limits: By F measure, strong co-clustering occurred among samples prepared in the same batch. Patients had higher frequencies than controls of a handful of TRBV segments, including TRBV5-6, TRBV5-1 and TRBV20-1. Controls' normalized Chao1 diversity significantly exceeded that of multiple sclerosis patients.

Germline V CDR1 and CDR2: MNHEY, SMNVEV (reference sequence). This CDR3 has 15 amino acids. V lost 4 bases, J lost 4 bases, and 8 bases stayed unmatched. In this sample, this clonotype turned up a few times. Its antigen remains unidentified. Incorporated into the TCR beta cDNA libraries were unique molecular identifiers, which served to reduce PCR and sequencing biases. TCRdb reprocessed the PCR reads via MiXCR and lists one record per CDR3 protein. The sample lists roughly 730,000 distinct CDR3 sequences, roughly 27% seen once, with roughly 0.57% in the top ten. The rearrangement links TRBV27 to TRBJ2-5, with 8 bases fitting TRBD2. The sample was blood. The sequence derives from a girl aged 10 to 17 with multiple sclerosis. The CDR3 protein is CASSSRGGERETQYF. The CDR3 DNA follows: TGTGCCAGCAGTTCCCGGGGGGGCGAGCGAGAGACCCAGTACTTC.